The rows below give T cell receptor beta chains drawn from one sample of a study of blood T cell repertoires in COVID-19. Method: immunoSEQ multiplex PCR; TCRdb's copy keeps in-frame clones and lacks some. This table has approximately 75,000 clones, under 80% appearing once. The sequencing sample was made of peripheral blood. These TCRs come from a human donor with acute or convalescent COVID-19. The donor label of this sample is uncertain. The CDR3 runs from the conserved cysteine through the conserved F or W.

v_gene	len	j_gene	CDR3aa
TRBV15	16	TRBJ2-7	CATSRGLTSEVYEQYF
TRBV11-2	14	TRBJ2-7	CASSLMAAADEQYF
TRBV3-1/TRBV3-2	16	TRBJ2-3	CASSKDGTSGRDTQYF
TRBV6-4	11	TRBJ1-2	CASSTTGGYTF
TRBV23-1	18	TRBJ2-7	CASSQRAVREKTEGEQYF
TRBV7-9	16	TRBJ2-2	CATQPPGLKNTGELFF
TRBV3-1/TRBV3-2	15	TRBJ2-5	CASSQSGGFQETQYF
TRBV7-2	15	TRBJ2-1	CASSPDPTGGVEQFF
TRBV27	14	TRBJ2-5	CASSRGLNQETQYF
TRBV28	11	TRBJ2-3	CASSQAGTQYF